The 27 T cell receptor beta chains below all came from one sample that was sequenced in a study of blood T cell repertoires in COVID-19. Libraries were prepared by immunoSEQ multiplex PCR; TCRdb keeps only in-frame clonotypes and omits some of them. The data show 86,000 or so clones, around four fifths seen once. The sequenced material came from peripheral blood. The receptors stem from a man in his sixties or seventies with acute or convalescent COVID-19.

This sequence joins TRBV5-6 and TRBJ2-3, with D perhaps matching TRBD2 (7 bases). Trimming left V 3 bases short and J 4 bases short, with 12 bases between. The CDR3 contains 14 residues. Per germline, CDR1 SGHDT and CDR2 YYEEEE. The CDR3 region is CASSYSGGADTQYF. In nucleotides, the CDR3 is TGTGCCAGCAGCTACTCGGGGGGCGCAGATACGCAGTATTTT. Full variable domain (remainder filled in from reference TRBV5-6 and TRBJ2-3): DAGVTQSPTHLIKTRGQQVTLRCSPKSGHDTVSWYQQALGQGPQFIFQYYEEEERQRGNFPDRFSGHQFPNYSSELNVNALLLGDSALYLCASSYSGGADTQYFGPGTRLTVL.

This chain links TRBV15 with TRBJ2-7, with D tentatively TRBD2 (5 bases). Trimming pared 1 base from V and 7 bases from J, leaving 8 bases between. The CDR3 consists of 12 residues. Germline lookup yields CDR1 LNHNV and CDR2 YYDKDF (reference sequence). The DNA of the CDR3 is TGTGCCACCAGCAGAGCGGGGAGAGAGCAGTACGTC. Its translation is CATSRAGREQYV.

V usage is TRBV28 and J usage is TRBJ1-4; 9 nucleotides align to TRBD1. V was pared by 6 bases and J by 4 bases, with 9 bases of the junction left unmatched. The CDR3 has 16 amino acids. Germline loops: CDR1 MDHEN, CDR2 SYDVKM. The CDR3 DNA follows: TGTGCCAGCAGAAACTACGGGACAGGGAGTAATGAAAAACTGTTTTTT. As protein: CASRNYGTGSNEKLFF.

The chain recombines TRBV18 with TRBJ1-3, with D maybe TRBD1 (5 bases). CDR3 length: 14 residues. Germline CDR1 KGHSH, CDR2 LQKENI. V shed 2 bases and J shed 0 bases, with 5 bases lying between them. The CDR3 here is CASSPDSSGNTIYF. In DNA, the CDR3 is TGTGCCAGCTCACCAGACAGCTCTGGAAACACCATATATTTT.

The chain combines TRBV5-5 with TRBJ1-2; tentatively, D is TRBD1 (6 bases). The CDR3 contains 13 residues. V lost 3 bases and J 1 base, leaving 7 bases between the germline ends. Germline loops: CDR1 SGHKS, CDR2 YYEKEE (reference sequence). DNA of the CDR3: TGTGCCAGCAGCTCACAGGGTAACTATGGCTACACCTTC. It encodes CASSSQGNYGYTF.

This rearrangement joins TRBV11-3 to TRBJ2-3; D is unclear. The germline CDR1 and CDR2 sequences are SGHNT and YENEEA. The V gene lost 9 bases and the J gene lost 2 bases, with 12 bases spanning the gap. This CDR3 contains 13 residues. CDR3 protein: CARRRGSTDTQYF. The CDR3 coding sequence is TGTGCCAGGAGGCGTGGGTCCACAGATACGCAGTATTTT.

J is TRBJ1-6 and V is TRBV9; D gene ambiguous. The V and J ends lost 0 bases and 12 bases respectively, with 16 bases between them. CDR1 and CDR2 (germline): SGDLS, YYNGEE. CDR3 length: 15 amino acids. The CDR3 protein is CASSVGLRSREPLHF. The CDR3 DNA reads TGTGCCAGCAGCGTAGGGTTGAGGTCCCGGGAACCCCTCCACTTT.

The CDR3 spells CASSPGGRAKNIQYF. For the CDR3, the DNA is TGTGCCAGCAGTCCAGGGGGCCGGGCCAAAAACATTCAGTACTTC. The rearrangement joins TRBV28 to TRBJ2-4, with TRBD1 matching 8 bases. The length of the CDR3 is 15 residues. Germline CDR1 is MDHEN and CDR2 is SYDVKM. V lost 5 bases to trimming and J lost 1 base; unmatched junction nucleotides: 4.

The chain has TRBV4-1 and TRBJ2-2; 15 bases map to TRBD2. The CDR3 has 18 residues. In germline, CDR1 is MGHRA, CDR2 YSYEKL. V was pared by 4 bases and J by 4 bases, with 7 bases of the junction left unmatched. CDR3 in amino acids: CASSLGLAGGLGTGELFF. Written as DNA, the CDR3 is TGCGCCAGCAGCCTCGGACTAGCGGGGGGGCTCGGCACCGGGGAGCTGTTTTTT.

V and J are TRBV5-1 and TRBJ1-6, with D unclear. The V and J ends lost 5 bases and 7 bases respectively, with 13 bases between them. CDR1 and CDR2 from the germline V gene are SGHRS and YFSETQ. The CDR3 sequence is 14 residues long. CDR3 region: CASSNRLPNSPLHF. The CDR3 region has the DNA TGCGCCAGCAGTAATCGTCTCCCCAATTCACCCCTCCACTTT.

The genes are TRBV5-1 and TRBJ2-1; D may be TRBD1 (5 bases). Germline lookup yields CDR1 SGHRS and CDR2 YFSETQ. V was trimmed by 0 bases and J by 8 bases, leaving 15 bases between them. This CDR3 has 15 amino acids. This chain's CDR3 is CASSLDRGTGDEQFF. In nucleotides, the CDR3 is TGCGCCAGCAGCTTGGATAGGGGCACGGGCGATGAGCAGTTCTTC.

The chain combines TRBV7-9 with TRBJ1-4, with D possibly matching TRBD1 (5 bases). Between the trimmed V and J ends, which lost 1 base and 7 bases, there was a span of 19 bases. Looked up from germline, CDR1 is SEHNR and CDR2 is FQNEAQ (reference sequence). This CDR3 has 17 amino acids. CDR3 in amino acids: CASSLVVSDFGGEKLFF. The DNA of the CDR3 is TGTGCCAGCAGCTTAGTCGTATCGGACTTCGGGGGTGAAAAACTGTTTTTT.

This chain links TRBV5-1 with TRBJ1-3, with D maybe TRBD1 (5 bases). The CDR3 has 13 residues. V was shortened by 3 bases and J by 8 bases, with 12 bases between the two germline ends. CDR1 SGHRS and CDR2 YFSETQ come from the germline V gene. CDR3 nucleotides: TGCGCCAGCAGCTCCCAAAGGGGTGACACCATATATTTT. Translation: CASSSQRGDTIYF.

The chain is built from TRBV23-1 and TRBJ2-7; D unclear. TRBV23-1 belongs to the ORF category, with a function that is uncertain. The V gene lost 6 bases and the J gene lost 4 bases, with 7 bases spanning the gap. There are 11 residues in the CDR3. CDR3 nucleotide sequence: TGCGCCAGCAGGCCCGCGTACGAGCAGTACGTC. It specifies CASRPAYEQYV.

The genes are TRBV27 and TRBJ2-7; a possible D gene is TRBD2 (5 bases). In germline, CDR1 is MNHEY, CDR2 SMNVEV (reference sequence). This CDR3 is built from 14 residues. V was cut by 4 bases and J by 7 bases, with 17 bases left in between. For the CDR3, the DNA is TGTGCCAGCAGTTGGGAAACTAGAGAAGGAGAGCAGTACGTC. This codes for CASSWETREGEQYV.

The chain employs TRBV28 and TRBJ2-3, with D possibly TRBD1 on 6 matching bases. This CDR3 is built from 20 residues. Germline lookup yields CDR1 MDHEN and CDR2 SYDVKM. V gave up 5 bases and J gave up 0 bases, with 27 bases separating them. The CDR3: CASSAPYARDKGSSTDTQYF. The CDR3 DNA reads as TGTGCCAGCAGTGCACCGTATGCCCGGGACAAGGGATCTAGCACAGATACGCAGTATTTT.

The chain recombines TRBV5-1 with TRBJ1-1, with unresolved D. Germline V gene data show CDR1 as SGHRS and CDR2 as YFSETQ. V was pared by 0 bases and J by 4 bases, with 13 bases between. This CDR3 region has 15 residues. For the CDR3, the DNA is TGCGCCAGCAGCTTGGGAGGCTGGGGAGGCACTGAAGCTTTCTTT. The encoded protein is CASSLGGWGGTEAFF.

The rearrangement uses TRBV5-1 and TRBJ2-2; 8 bases are shared with TRBD1. The germline gives CDR1 SGHRS, CDR2 YFSETQ. The junction had 5 bases not matched to a gene; V was cut back by 3 bases and J by 4 bases. The CDR3 has 15 residues. CDR3 nucleotides: TGCGCCAGCAGCTCAGACAGGGGTCTCACCGGGGAGCTGTTTTTT. Its translation: CASSSDRGLTGELFF.

The rearrangement links TRBV12-5 to TRBJ2-5, with D perhaps TRBD1 (5 bases). Germline CDR1 and CDR2: LGHNT and FRNRAP. The CDR3 runs to 16 residues. Between the trimmed V and J ends, which lost 2 bases and 3 bases, there was a span of 16 bases. The CDR3 nucleotides are TGTGCTAGTGGTTTGCCTTTGAGACAGACCAAAGAGACCCAGTACTTC. Protein product: CASGLPLRQTKETQYF. The entire variable domain, with the rest obtained from reference TRBV12-5 and TRBJ2-5, is as follows: DARVTQTPRHKVTEMGQEVTMRCQPILGHNTVFWYRQTMMQGLELLAYFRNRAPLDDSGMPKDRFSAEMPDATLATLKIQPSEPRDSAVYFCASGLPLRQTKETQYFGPGTRLLVL.

The V gene is TRBV11-1, the J gene TRBJ2-5; tentative D call: TRBD1 (6 bases). CDR3 length: 15 residues. Trimming pared 1 base from V and 5 bases from J, leaving 14 bases between. Germline assignment: CDR1 SGHAT and CDR2 FQDESV (reference sequence). The CDR3 reads CASSLGPRGTETQYF. CDR3 in DNA: TGTGCCAGCAGCTTAGGCCCCAGGGGAACGGAGACCCAGTACTTC.

This CDR3 is CASSNRLNSPLHF. For the CDR3, the DNA is TGTGCCAGCAGTAACAGGTTGAATTCACCCCTCCACTTT. This chain connects TRBV7-2 to TRBJ1-6; D might be TRBD1 (5 bases). The CDR3 is made up of 13 amino acids. The V gene's germline CDR1 is SGHTA and CDR2 FQGNSA. The ends were cut back, 6 bases at V and 7 bases at J, with 10 bases in the middle. The variable domain in full, with the rest retrieved from reference TRBV7-2 and TRBJ1-6, is GAGVSQSPSNKVTEKGKDVELRCDPISGHTALYWYRQSLGQGLEFLIYFQGNSAPDKSGLPSDRFSAERTGGSVSTLTIQRTQQEDSAVYLCASSNRLNSPLHFGNGTRLTVT.

This clone was seen a handful of times. The rearrangement joins TRBV3-1 (or the pseudogene TRBV3-2) to TRBJ2-4; 14 positions agree with TRBD2. This CDR3 comprises 18 residues. Germline loops: CDR1 LGHDT, CDR2 YNNKEL (reference sequence). The junction had 5 bases not matched to a gene; V was cut back by 4 bases and J by 0 bases. The CDR3: CASSLGTSGGLAKNIQYF. CDR3 DNA sequence: TGTGCCAGCAGCCTCGGGACTAGCGGGGGCCTAGCCAAAAACATTCAGTACTTC.

There are a few counts of this clone. The V and J genes are TRBV18 and TRBJ2-3; D is uncertain. The CDR3 loop spans 15 amino acids. CDR1 is KGHSH, CDR2 LQKENI, per germline. Between the trimmed V and J ends, which lost 6 bases and 0 bases, there was a span of 13 bases. CDR3 residues: CASSLMGQSTDTQYF. Written as DNA, the CDR3 is TGTGCCAGCTCCCTCATGGGCCAAAGCACAGATACGCAGTATTTT.

CDR3 in amino acids: CASQRGQSANEKLFF. CDR3 nucleotide sequence: TGTGCCAGCCAGCGAGGACAGTCTGCTAATGAAAAACTGTTTTTT. This chain joins TRBV2 and TRBJ1-4, with a possible D match to TRBD1 (6 bases). V lost 8 bases and J lost 3, with 16 bases in between. The CDR3 covers 15 residues. Germline CDR1 reads SNHLY; CDR2 reads FYNNEI.

The chain couples TRBV4-1 to TRBJ2-7, with TRBD1 matching 7 bases. CDR3 size: 15 residues. Germline assignment: CDR1 MGHRA and CDR2 YSYEKL. V lost 0 bases and J lost 4; bases outside the gene matches: 6. This chain's CDR3 is CASSQERTGGYEQYF. The CDR3 DNA reads as TGCGCCAGCAGCCAAGAGAGGACAGGCGGGTACGAGCAGTACTTC.

The rearrangement uses TRBV7-8 and TRBJ2-5; no clear D. The CDR3 length is 13 residues. The ends were cut back, 1 base at V and 3 bases at J, with 6 bases in the middle. The germline gives CDR1 SGHVS, CDR2 FQNEAQ. CDR3 region: CASSLGLKETQYF. CDR3 bases: TGTGCCAGCAGCTTAGGCCTAAAAGAGACCCAGTACTTC.

V gene TRBV7-9 combines with J gene TRBJ2-7, with no clear D. The ends were cut back, 5 bases at V and 1 base at J, with 9 bases in the middle. The CDR3 contains 13 residues. CDR1 is SEHNR and CDR2 is FQNEAQ in the germline V gene (reference sequence). The CDR3 region has the DNA TGTGCCAGCAGCCCCCCCGGGTCCTACGAGCAGTACGTC. This translates into CASSPPGSYEQYV.